The sample holds many counts of the clone carrying this T cell receptor beta chain. These data originate in a study of neurological immune-mediated disorders. One entry per CDR3 protein results from TCRdb running MiXCR on the 5' RACE reads. The repertoire includes nearly 60,000 distinct CDR3 sequences, around 3.4% of them detected once, and 7.1% sits in the top ten. This sequence originates from a woman aged 55-69 years with multiple sclerosis. The sequenced material came from PBMCs.

The CDR3 nucleotides read TGTGCCAGCAGCCCGGGACTAGCCCATCACAATGAGCAGTTCTTC. Translating it yields CASSPGLAHHNEQFF. This chain uses TRBV7-6 with TRBJ2-1; 9 positions match TRBD2. CDR3 size: 15 residues. In germline, CDR1 is SGHVS, CDR2 FNYEAQ. After removal of 5 bases from V and 5 bases from J, the junction contained 7 bases not matched to a gene.